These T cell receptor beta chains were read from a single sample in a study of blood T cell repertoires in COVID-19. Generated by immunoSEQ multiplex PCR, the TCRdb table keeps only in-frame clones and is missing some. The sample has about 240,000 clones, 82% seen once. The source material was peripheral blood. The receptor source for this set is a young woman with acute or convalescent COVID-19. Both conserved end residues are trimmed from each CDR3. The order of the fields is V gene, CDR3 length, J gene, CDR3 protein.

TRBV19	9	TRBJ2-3	ASSTGDTQY
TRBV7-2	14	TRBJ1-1	ASSLTSGGVNTEAF
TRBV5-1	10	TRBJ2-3	ASSPGTDTQY
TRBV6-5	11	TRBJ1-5	ASRGGSNQPQH
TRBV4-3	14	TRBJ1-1	ASSQDRGTLNTEAF
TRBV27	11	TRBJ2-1	ASSLIRTFPQF
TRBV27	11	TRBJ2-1	ASSPVGVNEQF
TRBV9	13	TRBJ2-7	ASSVGLGVSYEQY
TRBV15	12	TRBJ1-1	ATSRGMGPTEAF
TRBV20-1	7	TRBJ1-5	SVGGPQH
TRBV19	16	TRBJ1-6	ASTPRAGLDSYNSPLH
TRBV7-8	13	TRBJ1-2	ASSLIGTGGYGYT
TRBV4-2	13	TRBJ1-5	ASSQAWTGGQPQH
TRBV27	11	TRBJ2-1	ASSLSLRNEQF
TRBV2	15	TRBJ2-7	ASSEVGPRDSPYEQY